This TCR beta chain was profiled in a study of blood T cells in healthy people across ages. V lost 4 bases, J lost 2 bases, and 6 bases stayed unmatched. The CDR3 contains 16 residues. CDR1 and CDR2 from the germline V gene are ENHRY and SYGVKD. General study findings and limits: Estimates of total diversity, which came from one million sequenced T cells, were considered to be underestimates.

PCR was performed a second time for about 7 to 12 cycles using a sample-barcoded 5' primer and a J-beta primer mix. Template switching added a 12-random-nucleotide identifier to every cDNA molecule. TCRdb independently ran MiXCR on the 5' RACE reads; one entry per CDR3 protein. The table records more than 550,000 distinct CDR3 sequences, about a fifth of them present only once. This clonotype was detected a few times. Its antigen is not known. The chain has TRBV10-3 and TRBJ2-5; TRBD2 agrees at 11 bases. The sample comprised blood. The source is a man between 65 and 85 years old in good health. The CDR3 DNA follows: TGTGCCATCAGTGGACTAGCGGGGAATATGCAAGAGACCCAGTACTTC. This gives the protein CAISGLAGNMQETQYF.